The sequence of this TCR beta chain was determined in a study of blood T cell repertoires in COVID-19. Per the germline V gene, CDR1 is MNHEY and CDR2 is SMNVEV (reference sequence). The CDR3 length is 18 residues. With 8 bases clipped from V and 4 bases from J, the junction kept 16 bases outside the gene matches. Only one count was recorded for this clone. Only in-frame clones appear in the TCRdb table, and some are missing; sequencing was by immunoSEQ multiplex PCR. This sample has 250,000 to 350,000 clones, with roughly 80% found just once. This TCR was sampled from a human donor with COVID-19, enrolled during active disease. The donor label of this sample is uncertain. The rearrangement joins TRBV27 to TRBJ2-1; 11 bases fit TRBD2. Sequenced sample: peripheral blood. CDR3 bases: TGTGCCAGCGCCCAATGGGGAGGAGGGACTAGCGGATACAATGAGCAGTTCTTC. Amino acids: CASAQWGGGTSGYNEQFF.